The 2 T cell receptor beta chains presented below share a single source sample, sequenced in a study of identical twins. One entry per CDR3 protein, called by TCRdb with MiXCR from the 5' RACE reads. This repertoire shows nearly 650,000 distinct CDR3 sequences, roughly 6.6% found once; its top ten account for about 1.5%. The data also belong to a second study, concerning yellow fever vaccine responses in identical twins.

Sequencing was carried out using PBMCs. These receptors all stem from a woman in her late teens or twenties in good health.

The V gene is TRBV28, the J gene TRBJ2-3; D uncertain. Germline V CDR1 and CDR2: MDHEN, SYDVKM. V was clipped by 6 bases and J by 4 bases, with 8 bases between them. The CDR3 is made up of 12 amino acids. As DNA, the CDR3 is TGTGCCAGCAGGGGTTCGTCAGATACGCAGTATTTT. This gives the protein CASRGSSDTQYF.

The V call is TRBV29-1, the J call TRBJ2-5; D is unresolved. V lost 7 bases and J 0 bases, leaving 12 bases between the germline ends. Germline CDR1 and CDR2: SQVTM and ANQGSEA. The CDR3 extends over 13 amino acids. CDR3: CSACWRNQETQYF. CDR3 sequence (DNA): TGCAGCGCATGCTGGCGCAACCAAGAGACCCAGTACTTC.